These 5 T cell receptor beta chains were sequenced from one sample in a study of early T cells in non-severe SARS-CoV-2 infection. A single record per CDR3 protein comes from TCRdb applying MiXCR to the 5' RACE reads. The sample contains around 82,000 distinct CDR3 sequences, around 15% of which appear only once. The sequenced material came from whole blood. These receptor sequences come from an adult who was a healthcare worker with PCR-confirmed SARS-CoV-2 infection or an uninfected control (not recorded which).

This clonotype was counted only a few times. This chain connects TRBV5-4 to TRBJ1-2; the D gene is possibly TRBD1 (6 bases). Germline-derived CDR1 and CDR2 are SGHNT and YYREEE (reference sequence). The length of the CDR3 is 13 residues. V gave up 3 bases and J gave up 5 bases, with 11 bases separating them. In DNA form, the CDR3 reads TGTGCCAGCAGCTCGGACAGTCGGTATGGCTACACCTTC. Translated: CASSSDSRYGYTF.

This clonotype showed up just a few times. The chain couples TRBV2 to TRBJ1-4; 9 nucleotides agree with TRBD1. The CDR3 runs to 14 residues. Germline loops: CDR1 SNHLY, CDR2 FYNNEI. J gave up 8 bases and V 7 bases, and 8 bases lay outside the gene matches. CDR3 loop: CASTGTGWDEKLFF. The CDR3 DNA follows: TGTGCCAGCACCGGGACAGGGTGGGACGAAAAACTGTTTTTT.

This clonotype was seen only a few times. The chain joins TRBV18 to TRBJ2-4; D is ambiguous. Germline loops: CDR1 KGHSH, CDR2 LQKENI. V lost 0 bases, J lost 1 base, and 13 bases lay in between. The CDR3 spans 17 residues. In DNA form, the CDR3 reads TGTGCCAGCTCACCACCGTTCCTTGATGAGGCCAAAAACATTCAGTACTTC. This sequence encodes CASSPPFLDEAKNIQYF.

The CDR3 protein is CASSLAQGVTGELFF. The CDR3 bases are TGTGCCAGCAGCTTAGCACAGGGGGTCACCGGGGAGCTGTTTTTT. V and J are TRBV11-2 and TRBJ2-2; TRBD1 agrees at 8 bases. Germline V CDR1 and CDR2: SGHAT, FQNNGV. This CDR3 is built from 15 residues. J gave up 4 bases and V 1 base, and 2 bases lay outside the gene matches.

CDR3 coding DNA: TGCAGTGCAGGGGGTTTCGGAGACACCATATATTTT. Its protein is CSAGGFGDTIYF. The chain recombines TRBV20-1 with TRBJ1-3; D might be TRBD1 (6 bases). Germline lookup yields CDR1 DFQATT and CDR2 SNEGSKA (reference sequence). The germline V and J ends were trimmed by 6 bases and 8 bases, with 14 bases remaining between them. This CDR3 has 12 residues.